The 24 T cell receptor beta chains reported below all come from one sample, sequenced in a study of radiotherapy plus CTLA-4 blockade in lung cancer. Here immunoSEQ multiplex PCR was the method, and the copy in TCRdb shows in-frame clones only, minus some. Of 70,000 to 95,000 clones in the sample, about 83% are singletons; the top ten hold more than 12%. The sample here was peripheral blood, taken from a patient treated with radiotherapy plus ipilimumab. The receptors were gathered from a human donor with non-small cell lung cancer that progressed on radiotherapy plus ipilimumab.

Concerning this clone itself: Germline and junction disagree at one end, which may indicate a read error. The chain couples TRBV7-7 to TRBJ2-7, with TRBD2 identical over 8 bases. CDR1 is SSHAT and CDR2 is FNYEAQ in the germline V gene (reference sequence). CDR3 length: 15 residues. CDR3 sequence reads: CASSKERGISYEQYF. The CDR3 region has the DNA TGTGCTAGCAGCAAAGAGCGGGGGATCTCCTACGAGCAGTACTTC.

The chain joins TRBV7-2 to TRBJ2-5; D not resolved. The ends were cut back, 0 bases at V and 10 bases at J, with 9 bases in the middle. CDR1 and CDR2 (germline): SGHTA, FQGNSA. The CDR3 sequence is 12 residues long. CDR3 in DNA: TGTGCCAGCAGCTTAGCCCCCGGGCACCAGTACTTC. Encoded protein: CASSLAPGHQYF.

This CDR3 reads CASSRGGTDIQYF. CDR3 nucleotides: TGTGCCAGCAGCAGAGGGGGGACGGACATTCAGTACTTC. The genes are TRBV7-2 and TRBJ2-4, with D perhaps given as TRBD1 or TRBD2 (6 bases each). The germline gives CDR1 SGHTA, CDR2 FQGNSA. The CDR3 loop spans 13 amino acids. The germline V and J ends were trimmed by 5 bases and 8 bases, with 13 bases remaining between them.

This clone was seen just once. The rearrangement joins TRBV9 to TRBJ1-6; possibly TRBD1 for D (6 bases). The V gene lost 0 bases and the J gene lost 9 bases, with 16 bases spanning the gap. Germline lookup yields CDR1 SGDLS and CDR2 YYNGEE. This CDR3 region has 16 residues. The CDR3 nucleotides read TGTGCCAGCAGCGTAGCATGGGGGCAAGTCGGTTCACCCCTCCACTTT. Its translation is CASSVAWGQVGSPLHF.

The V gene is TRBV4-3, the J gene TRBJ1-2; 7 nucleotides agree with TRBD1. V was clipped by 0 bases and J by 7 bases; unmatched bases: 5. This CDR3 has 14 residues. Looked up from germline, CDR1 is LGHNA and CDR2 is YSLEER. CDR3: CASSQEPTGSGYTF. The CDR3 nucleotides are TGCGCCAGCAGCCAAGAACCGACAGGGAGTGGCTACACCTTC.

V and J are TRBV7-7 and TRBJ2-5; possibly TRBD1 or TRBD2 for D (5 bases each). Germline V gene data show CDR1 as SSHAT and CDR2 as FNYEAQ (reference sequence). Trimming removed 5 bases from V and 1 base from J, with 14 bases in between. CDR3 size: 15 residues. As DNA, the CDR3 is TGTGCCAGCAGCCAGGGACGGAGCTTCCAAGAGACCCAGTACTTC. As protein: CASSQGRSFQETQYF.

The sample holds a few counts of this clone. The rearrangement links TRBV25-1 to TRBJ2-7, with 16 positions matching TRBD2. V was clipped by 2 bases and J by 3 bases; unmatched bases: 4. The CDR3 is made up of 17 amino acids. Germline assignment: CDR1 MGHDK and CDR2 SYGVNS. The DNA of the CDR3 is TGTGCCAGCAGTGAAGGGGGACTAGCGGGAGGGTACTACGAGCAGTACTTC. Amino acids: CASSEGGLAGGYYEQYF.

The V and J genes are TRBV7-2 and TRBJ1-1; TRBD1 is a possible D gene (6 bases). The CDR3 totals 14 residues. CDR1 SGHTA and CDR2 FQGNSA come from the germline V gene. V was clipped by 1 base and J by 4 bases, with 10 bases between them. The CDR3 here is CASSLGGLGTEAFF. CDR3 nucleotide sequence: TGTGCCAGCAGCTTAGGGGGGCTGGGCACTGAAGCTTTCTTT.

The chain uses TRBV7-2 and TRBJ1-2, with D possibly matching TRBD1 (6 bases). This CDR3 spans 13 amino acids. Trimming took off 3 bases at V and 8 bases at J, with 13 bases between the two ends. From germline, CDR1 is SGHTA and CDR2 FQGNSA. The DNA of the CDR3 is TGTGCCAGCAGCTTGACAGGAGCACCCGGCTACACCTTC. Residues: CASSLTGAPGYTF.

This chain uses TRBV13 with TRBJ2-7; D is perhaps TRBD2 (6 bases). Germline V gene data show CDR1 as PRHDT and CDR2 as FYEKMQ (reference sequence). V lost 0 bases, J lost 2 bases, and 11 bases lay in between. The CDR3 covers 15 residues. Here the CDR3 DNA reads TGTGCCAGCAGCTTAGGCAGTAGCGGACCCTACGAGCAGTACTTC. This codes for CASSLGSSGPYEQYF.

In its sample, this clone was seen a few times. The chain links TRBV19 to TRBJ1-6; D not resolved. Germline V lookup: CDR1 LNHDA, CDR2 SQIVND (reference sequence). Trimming cost V 7 bases and J 0 bases, with 10 bases left between them. The length of the CDR3 is 15 residues. CDR3 sequence reads: CASMKGSSYNSPLHF. The CDR3 region has the DNA TGTGCCAGTATGAAGGGAAGCTCCTATAATTCACCCCTCCACTTT.

The J gene is TRBJ2-7, the V gene TRBV30; either TRBD1 or TRBD2 may supply D (5 bases each). CDR1 and CDR2 from the germline V gene are GTSNPN and SVGIG (reference sequence). This CDR3 contains 11 residues. Between the trimmed V and J ends, which lost 5 bases and 3 bases, there was a span of 8 bases. The CDR3 here is CAWEGLYEQYF. The CDR3 DNA is TGTGCCTGGGAGGGGCTCTACGAGCAGTACTTC.

The chain carries TRBV5-1 and TRBJ1-5; D call uncertain. The CDR3 has 13 residues. V lost 2 bases and J lost 8, with 11 bases in between. Germline loops: CDR1 SGHRS, CDR2 YFSETQ. The CDR3 loop is CASSFVGAEPQHF. CDR3 bases: TGCGCCAGCAGCTTCGTGGGCGCGGAGCCCCAGCATTTT.

V and J are TRBV15 and TRBJ1-5; weak D call: TRBD1 (5 bases). The CDR3 is made up of 15 amino acids. Per germline, CDR1 LNHNV and CDR2 YYDKDF (reference sequence). Trimming removed 5 bases from V and 6 bases from J, with 17 bases in between. CDR3 in DNA: TGTGCCACCAGCCGGGGGAAACAGGAGGGTCAGCCCCAGCATTTT. Its translation: CATSRGKQEGQPQHF.

Turning to this clone: The junction shows a germline mismatch at one end, possibly a read error. This chain connects TRBV7-7 to TRBJ2-3; 11 bases match TRBD2. CDR1 is SSHAT, CDR2 FNYEAQ, per germline (reference sequence). The CDR3 extends over 16 amino acids. DNA of the CDR3: TGTGCTAGCAGCTTAGGAGGGACTAGCGGAAAAGATACGCAGTATTTT. This encodes CASSLGGTSGKDTQYF.

This chain uses TRBV5-6 with TRBJ2-5, with 8 bases lining up with TRBD2. This CDR3 is built from 15 residues. The V and J ends lost 1 base and 6 bases, in that order; junction bases with no gene match: 8. Germline V CDR1 and CDR2: SGHDT, YYEEEE. CDR3 DNA sequence: TGTGCCAGCAGCTTGCCCCCTAGCGGGCCCCAGACCCAGTACTTC. Translation: CASSLPPSGPQTQYF. The entire variable domain, with the rest obtained from reference TRBV5-6 and TRBJ2-5, is as follows: DAGVTQSPTHLIKTRGQQVTLRCSPKSGHDTVSWYQQALGQGPQFIFQYYEEEERQRGNFPDRFSGHQFPNYSSELNVNALLLGDSALYLCASSLPPSGPQTQYFGPGTRLLVL.

In DNA, the CDR3 is TGTGCCACTAAAAAGGGGGCAGGTGGCTATGGCTACACCTTC. Translated: CATKKGAGGYGYTF. The chain carries TRBV19 and TRBJ1-2, with 7 bases matching TRBD1. V lost 10 bases and J lost 4; bases outside the gene matches: 12. Germline CDR1 reads LNHDA; CDR2 reads SQIVND (reference sequence). The CDR3 runs to 14 residues. The variable domain in full, with the rest retrieved from reference TRBV19 and TRBJ1-2, is DGGITQSPKYLFRKEGQNVTLSCEQNLNHDAMYWYRQDPGQGLRLIYYSQIVNDFQKGDIAEGYSVSREKKESFPLTVTSAQKNPTAFYLCATKKGAGGYGYTFGSGTRLTVV.

The chain combines TRBV5-1 with TRBJ1-2; D is unclear. CDR3 length equals 16 residues. Germline-derived CDR1 and CDR2 are SGHRS and YFSETQ. The ends were cut back, 2 bases at V and 4 bases at J, with 18 bases in the middle. This CDR3 reads CASSFRTDGLSYGYTF. The CDR3 DNA is TGCGCCAGCAGCTTCCGGACGGACGGGCTGAGCTATGGCTACACCTTC.

J is TRBJ1-2 and V is TRBV7-2; D not resolved. The V end lost 1 base, the J end lost 7 bases, and 16 bases lay between the germline ends. Germline-derived CDR1 and CDR2 are SGHTA and FQGNSA. This CDR3 is built from 15 residues. The CDR3 nucleotides read TGTGCCAGCAGCTTAGTCGGAGGGAACCTGAGTGGCTACACCTTC. Residues: CASSLVGGNLSGYTF.

Comments on this clone: Given the absence of the conserved phenylalanine or tryptophan at the CDR3 end, a read error is likely. The chain combines TRBV5-4 with TRBJ2-3, with 8 bases aligning to TRBD2. J lost 6 bases, V lost 4 bases, and 7 bases had no gene match. The germline V gene has CDR1 SGHNT and CDR2 YYREEE (reference sequence). The CDR3 loop spans 14 amino acids. CDR3 in amino acids: CASSLKTSEDTQYL. Written as DNA, the CDR3 is TGTGCCAGCAGCCTAAAGACTAGCGAGGATACGCAGTATCTT.

The chain is built from TRBV4-3 and TRBJ1-4; 8 bases are shared with TRBD1. This CDR3 has 14 residues. V lost 5 bases and J lost 8; bases outside the gene matches: 7. Germline V gene sequence: CDR1 LGHNA, CDR2 YSLEER. As DNA, the CDR3 is TGCGCCAGCAGCTCCGAGACAGGGGAGGAAAAACTGTTTTTT. Residues: CASSSETGEEKLFF.

The V gene is TRBV7-6, the J gene TRBJ2-1; D remains ambiguous. CDR1 and CDR2 (germline): SGHVS, FNYEAQ. V was clipped by 5 bases and J by 8 bases, with 10 bases between them. This CDR3 comprises 12 residues. The CDR3 bases are TGTGCCAGCAGCCAGACTTTCTATGAGCAGTTCTTC. Amino acids: CASSQTFYEQFF.

V and J are TRBV18 and TRBJ1-1, with D uncertain. The CDR3 is made up of 14 amino acids. V lost 4 bases to trimming and J lost 0 bases, with 9 bases between them. Per the germline V gene, CDR1 is KGHSH and CDR2 is LQKENI. CDR3 sequence (DNA): TGTGCCAGCTCACAAGGGAGATTGAACACTGAAGCTTTCTTT. Translation gives CASSQGRLNTEAFF. Using reference TRBV18 and TRBJ1-1 for the parts outside the CDR3, the full variable domain is NAGVMQNPRHLVRRRGQEARLRCSPMKGHSHVYWYRQLPEEGLKFMVYLQKENIIDESGMPKERFSAEFPKEGPSILRIQQVVRGDSAAYFCASSQGRLNTEAFFGQGTRLTVV.

The chain carries TRBV29-1 and TRBJ1-5, with 9 bases fitting TRBD1. J gave up 3 bases and V 3 bases, and 6 bases lay outside the gene matches. The CDR3 covers 15 residues. CDR1 is SQVTM, CDR2 ANQGSEA, per germline. The CDR3 DNA reads TGCAGCGTTGATGGGGGACAGGGCCTCAATCAGCCCCAGCATTTT. The encoded protein is CSVDGGQGLNQPQHF.